The TCR beta chain under discussion was sequenced for a study of neoadjuvant anti-PD-1 for oral cavity cancer. Study-level information: Patients mostly received three to four biweekly nivolumab doses at 3 mg/kg before surgery. Patients without progression received a fourth nivolumab dose around day 43, then surgical resection on days 50-56.

Sequencing was performed with immunoSEQ multiplex PCR; in TCRdb, only in-frame clones are kept and a portion is missing. The data contain 30,000 to 35,000 clones, around nine tenths of them singletons. This CDR3 is built from 15 residues. Trimming pared 4 bases from V and 2 bases from J, leaving 13 bases between. Germline V gives CDR1 SGHRS, CDR2 YFSETQ. Patients were newly diagnosed with stage II-IVA oral cavity squamous cell carcinoma without prior systemic or radiation treatment. This material consisted of PBMCs, taken before nivolumab (anti-PD-1) treatment. This receptor was identified in a person between 40 and 85 years old with oral cavity squamous cell carcinoma. The chain joins TRBV5-1 to TRBJ1-3; a possible D gene is TRBD1 (6 bases). CDR3 amino acids: CASSATPGAGNTIYF. The CDR3 nucleotides read TGCGCCAGCAGCGCGACCCCAGGGGCTGGAAACACCATATATTTT.